This T cell receptor beta chain was recorded in a study of CD4 T cells in relation to SARS-CoV-2 and coronaviruses. Notes on the study in general: Crossreactivity was assessed only for spike protein, not other viral proteins. Pre-pandemic and post-infection samples never came from the same donor.

Naive and memory CD4+ T cell DNA was deep-sequenced without culture. This table comes from immunoSEQ multiplex PCR, and its TCRdb copy is limited to in-frame clones, with some not included. The table has under 65,000 clones, 75% to 90% seen once. CD4+ T cells from unexposed donors were obtained before the COVID-19 pandemic (2011-2018). Germline-derived CDR1 and CDR2 are SNHLY and FYNNEI. The length of the CDR3 is 14 residues. The V end lost 5 bases, the J end lost 6 bases, and 13 bases lay between the germline ends. Comment on this clone: Its specificity is unknown.

The chain employs TRBV2 and TRBJ2-2, with a tentative D call TRBD1 (6 bases). The sequenced sample consisted of memory CD4+ T cells from PBMCs. The TCR sequence derives from a human donor in good health. For the CDR3, the DNA is TGTGCCAGCAGTACAGGGTCATCGGCCGGGGAGCTGTTTTTT. Translation gives CASSTGSSAGELFF.